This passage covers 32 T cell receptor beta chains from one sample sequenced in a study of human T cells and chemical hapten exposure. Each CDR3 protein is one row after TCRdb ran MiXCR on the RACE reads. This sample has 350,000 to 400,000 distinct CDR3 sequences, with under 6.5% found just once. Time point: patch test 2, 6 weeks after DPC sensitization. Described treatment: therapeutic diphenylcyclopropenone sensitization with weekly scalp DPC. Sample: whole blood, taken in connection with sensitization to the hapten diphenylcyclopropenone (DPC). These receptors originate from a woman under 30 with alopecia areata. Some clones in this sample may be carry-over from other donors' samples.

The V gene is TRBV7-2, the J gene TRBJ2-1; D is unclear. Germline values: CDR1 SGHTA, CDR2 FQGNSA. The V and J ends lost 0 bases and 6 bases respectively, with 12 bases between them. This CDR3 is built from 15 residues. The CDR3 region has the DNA TGTGCCAGCAGCTTAGCGGGATCCCTTGCCAATGAGCAGTTCTTC. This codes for CASSLAGSLANEQFF.

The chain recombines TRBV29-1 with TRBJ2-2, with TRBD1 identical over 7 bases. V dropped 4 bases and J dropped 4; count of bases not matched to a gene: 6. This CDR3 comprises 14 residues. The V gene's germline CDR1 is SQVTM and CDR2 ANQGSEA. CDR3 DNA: TGCAGCGTTGCCCGACAGGGACCCACCGGGGAGCTGTTTTTT. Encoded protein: CSVARQGPTGELFF.

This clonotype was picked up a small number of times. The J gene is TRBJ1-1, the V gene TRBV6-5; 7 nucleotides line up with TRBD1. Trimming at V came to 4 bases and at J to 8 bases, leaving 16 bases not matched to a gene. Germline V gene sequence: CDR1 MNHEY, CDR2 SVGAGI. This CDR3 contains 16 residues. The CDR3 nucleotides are TGTGCCAGCAGTTTCTTATCCGGGACAGCTTTCGGGGAAGCTTTCTTT. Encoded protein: CASSFLSGTAFGEAFF.

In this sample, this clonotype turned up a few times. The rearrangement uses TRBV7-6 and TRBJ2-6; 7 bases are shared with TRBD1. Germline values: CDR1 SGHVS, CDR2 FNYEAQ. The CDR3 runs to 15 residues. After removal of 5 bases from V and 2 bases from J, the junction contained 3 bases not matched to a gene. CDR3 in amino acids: CASSLGQAGANVLTF. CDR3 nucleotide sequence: TGTGCCAGCAGCCTTGGACAGGCTGGGGCCAACGTCCTGACTTTC.

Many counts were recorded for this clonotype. In nucleotides, the CDR3 is TGTGCCAGCAGTTATCGGGCTAATGAAAAACTGTTTTTT. Translating gives CASSYRANEKLFF. V and J are TRBV6-6 and TRBJ1-4, with D hard to call. V lost 3 bases and J lost 3, with 5 bases in between. The CDR3 is 13 amino acids. Germline V gives CDR1 MNHNY, CDR2 SVGAGI (reference sequence).

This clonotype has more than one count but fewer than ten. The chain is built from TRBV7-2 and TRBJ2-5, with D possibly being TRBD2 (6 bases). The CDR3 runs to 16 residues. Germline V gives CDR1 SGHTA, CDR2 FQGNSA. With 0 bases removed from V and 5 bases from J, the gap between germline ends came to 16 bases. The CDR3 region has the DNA TGTGCCAGCAGCTTAGCCGTCAGGGCGGGGAGGGAGACCCAGTACTTC. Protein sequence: CASSLAVRAGRETQYF.

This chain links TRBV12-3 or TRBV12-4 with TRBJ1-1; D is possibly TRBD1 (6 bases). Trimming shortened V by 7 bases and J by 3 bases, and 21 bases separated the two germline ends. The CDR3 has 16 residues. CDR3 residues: CASTSWGRGGDTEAFF. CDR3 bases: TGTGCCAGCACCTCCTGGGGCAGGGGAGGGGACACTGAAGCTTTCTTT.

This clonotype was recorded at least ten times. The CDR3 bases are TGTGCCAGCAGCTTAGCTCTGAAGACAGGGAACTATGGCTACACCTTC. Translating gives CASSLALKTGNYGYTF. The chain employs TRBV7-2 and TRBJ1-2, with 7 bases aligning to TRBD1. CDR1 and CDR2 (germline): SGHTA, FQGNSA. CDR3 size: 16 residues. V lost 0 bases to trimming and J lost 2 bases; unmatched junction nucleotides: 6.

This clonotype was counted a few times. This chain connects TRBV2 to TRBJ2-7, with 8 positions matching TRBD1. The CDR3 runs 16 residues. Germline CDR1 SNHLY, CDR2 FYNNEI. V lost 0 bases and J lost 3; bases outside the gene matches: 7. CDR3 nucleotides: TGTGCCAGCAGTGAAGCGCAGGGACAGGCCGGCTACGAGCAGTACTTC. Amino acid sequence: CASSEAQGQAGYEQYF.

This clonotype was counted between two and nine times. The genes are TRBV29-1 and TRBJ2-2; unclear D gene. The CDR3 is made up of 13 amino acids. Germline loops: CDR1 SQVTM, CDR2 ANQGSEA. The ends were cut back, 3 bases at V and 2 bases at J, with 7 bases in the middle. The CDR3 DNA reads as TGCAGCGTTGACACCGGCAACACCGGGGAGCTGTTTTTT. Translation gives CSVDTGNTGELFF.

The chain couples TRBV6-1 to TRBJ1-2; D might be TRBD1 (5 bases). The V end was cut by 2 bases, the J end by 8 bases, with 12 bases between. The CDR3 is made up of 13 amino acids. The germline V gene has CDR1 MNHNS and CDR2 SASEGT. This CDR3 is CASSEMGDLGYTF. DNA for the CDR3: TGTGCCAGCAGTGAAATGGGGGACTTGGGCTACACCTTC.

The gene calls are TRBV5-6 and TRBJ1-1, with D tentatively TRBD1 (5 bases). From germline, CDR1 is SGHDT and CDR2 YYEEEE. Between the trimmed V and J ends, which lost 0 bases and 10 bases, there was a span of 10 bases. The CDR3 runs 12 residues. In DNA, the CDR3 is TGTGCCAGCAGCTTGGGGGGCGGCGGAGCTTTCTTT. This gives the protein CASSLGGGGAFF.

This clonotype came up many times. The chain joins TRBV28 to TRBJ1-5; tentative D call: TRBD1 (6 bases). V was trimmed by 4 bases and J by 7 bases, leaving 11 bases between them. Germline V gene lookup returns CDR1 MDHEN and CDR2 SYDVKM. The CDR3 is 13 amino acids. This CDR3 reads CASSWGRPQPQHF. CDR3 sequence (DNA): TGTGCCAGCAGTTGGGGGCGACCCCAGCCCCAGCATTTT.

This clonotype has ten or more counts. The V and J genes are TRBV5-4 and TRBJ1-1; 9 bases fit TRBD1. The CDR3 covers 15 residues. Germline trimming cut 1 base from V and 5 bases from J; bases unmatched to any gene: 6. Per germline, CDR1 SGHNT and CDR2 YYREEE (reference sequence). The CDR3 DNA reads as TGTGCCAGCAGCTTGCCGACAGGGGGAGGAACTGAAGCTTTCTTT. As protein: CASSLPTGGGTEAFF.

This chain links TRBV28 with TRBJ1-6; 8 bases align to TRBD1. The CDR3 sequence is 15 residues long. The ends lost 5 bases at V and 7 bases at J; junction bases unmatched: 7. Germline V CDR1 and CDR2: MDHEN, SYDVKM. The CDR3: CASSPRRDRNSPLHF. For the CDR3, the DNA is TGTGCCAGCAGTCCGCGAAGGGACAGGAATTCACCCCTCCACTTT.

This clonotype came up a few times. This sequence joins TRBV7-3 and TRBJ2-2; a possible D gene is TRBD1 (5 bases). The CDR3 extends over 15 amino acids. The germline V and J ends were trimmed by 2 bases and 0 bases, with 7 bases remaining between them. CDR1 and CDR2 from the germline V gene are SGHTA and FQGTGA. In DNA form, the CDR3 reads TGTGCCAGCAGCTTAGGACACACGAACACCGGGGAGCTGTTTTTT. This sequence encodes CASSLGHTNTGELFF. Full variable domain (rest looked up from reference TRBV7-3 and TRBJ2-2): GAGVSQTPSNKVTEKGKYVELRCDPISGHTALYWYRQSLGQGPEFLIYFQGTGAADDSGLPNDRFFAVRPEGSVSTLKIQRTERGDSAVYLCASSLGHTNTGELFFGEGSRLTVL.

The CDR3 nucleotides are TGCGCCAGCAGCCAAGGTTACCAAACAGGGATAGTTAGGATCTACGAGCAGTACTTC. It encodes CASSQGYQTGIVRIYEQYF. The chain links TRBV4-3 to TRBJ2-7; maybe TRBD1 (6 bases). V lost 1 base and J lost 3, with 25 bases in between. This CDR3 spans 19 amino acids. CDR1 is LGHNA and CDR2 is YSLEER in the germline V gene.

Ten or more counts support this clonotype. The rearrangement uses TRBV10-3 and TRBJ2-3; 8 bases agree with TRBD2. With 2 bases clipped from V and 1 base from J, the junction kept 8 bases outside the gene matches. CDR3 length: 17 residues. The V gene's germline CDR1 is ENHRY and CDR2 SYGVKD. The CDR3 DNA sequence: TGTGCCATCAGTGAGATGGAGCGGGGGTGGGGCACAGATACGCAGTATTTT. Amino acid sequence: CAISEMERGWGTDTQYF.

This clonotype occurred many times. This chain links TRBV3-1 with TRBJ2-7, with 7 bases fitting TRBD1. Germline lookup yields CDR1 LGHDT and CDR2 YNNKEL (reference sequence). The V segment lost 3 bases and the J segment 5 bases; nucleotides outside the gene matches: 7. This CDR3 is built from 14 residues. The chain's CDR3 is CASSQTGLDNEQYF. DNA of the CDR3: TGTGCCAGCAGCCAGACAGGGCTTGACAACGAGCAGTACTTC.

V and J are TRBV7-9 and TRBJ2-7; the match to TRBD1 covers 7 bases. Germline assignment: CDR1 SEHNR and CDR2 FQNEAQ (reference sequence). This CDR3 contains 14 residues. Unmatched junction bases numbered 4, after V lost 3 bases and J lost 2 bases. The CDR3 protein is CASSFRDSTYEQYF. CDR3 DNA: TGTGCCAGCAGCTTTCGGGACAGCACCTACGAGCAGTACTTC.

The CDR3: CASSARTSGGFGEQFF. The CDR3, as DNA: TGCGCCAGCAGCGCAAGGACTAGCGGGGGGTTCGGTGAGCAGTTCTTC. The chain uses TRBV5-1 and TRBJ2-1; 14 bases are shared with TRBD2. Germline lookup yields CDR1 SGHRS and CDR2 YFSETQ. V lost 4 bases to trimming and J lost 9 bases; unmatched junction nucleotides: 9. CDR3 length equals 16 residues.

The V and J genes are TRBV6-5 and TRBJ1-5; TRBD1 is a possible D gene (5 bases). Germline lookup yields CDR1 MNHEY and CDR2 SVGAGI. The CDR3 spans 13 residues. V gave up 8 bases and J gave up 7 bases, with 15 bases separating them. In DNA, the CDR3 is TGTGCCAGCGGACTGGCTGGGGGACAGCCCCAGCATTTT. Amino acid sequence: CASGLAGGQPQHF.

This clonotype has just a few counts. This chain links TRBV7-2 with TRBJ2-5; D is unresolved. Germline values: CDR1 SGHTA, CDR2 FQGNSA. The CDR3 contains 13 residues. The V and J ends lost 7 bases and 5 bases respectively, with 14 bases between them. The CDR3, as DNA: TGTGCCAGCACCGCCGCCCCACGGGAGACCCAGTACTTC. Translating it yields CASTAAPRETQYF. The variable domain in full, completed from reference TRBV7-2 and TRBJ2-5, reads GAGVSQSPSNKVTEKGKDVELRCDPISGHTALYWYRQSLGQGLEFLIYFQGNSAPDKSGLPSDRFSAERTGGSVSTLTIQRTQQEDSAVYLCASTAAPRETQYFGPGTRLLVL.

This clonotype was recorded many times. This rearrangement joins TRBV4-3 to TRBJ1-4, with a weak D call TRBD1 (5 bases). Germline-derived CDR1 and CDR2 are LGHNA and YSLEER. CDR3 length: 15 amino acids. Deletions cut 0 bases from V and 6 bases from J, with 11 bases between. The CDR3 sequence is CASSQDEGEDEKLFF. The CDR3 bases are TGCGCCAGCAGCCAAGACGAAGGGGAGGATGAAAAACTGTTTTTT.

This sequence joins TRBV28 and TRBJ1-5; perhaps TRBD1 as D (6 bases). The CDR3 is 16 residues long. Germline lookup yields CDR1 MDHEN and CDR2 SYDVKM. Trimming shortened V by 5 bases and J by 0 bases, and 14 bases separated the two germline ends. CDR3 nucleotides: TGTGCCAGCAGTGCATTGAAACAGGGTAGCAATCAGCCCCAGCATTTT. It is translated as CASSALKQGSNQPQHF.

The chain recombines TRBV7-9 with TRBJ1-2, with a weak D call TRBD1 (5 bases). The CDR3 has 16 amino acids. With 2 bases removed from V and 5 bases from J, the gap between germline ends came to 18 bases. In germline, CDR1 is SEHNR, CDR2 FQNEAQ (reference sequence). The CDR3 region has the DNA TGTGCCAGCAGCTTAAACCAAAAGGGGCGCATGTATGGCTACACCTTC. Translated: CASSLNQKGRMYGYTF. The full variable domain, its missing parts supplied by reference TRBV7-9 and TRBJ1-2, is DTGVSQNPRHKITKRGQNVTFRCDPISEHNRLYWYRQTLGQGPEFLTYFQNEAQLEKSRLLSDRFSAERPKGSFSTLEIQRTEQGDSAMYLCASSLNQKGRMYGYTFGSGTRLTVV.

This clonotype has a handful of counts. In DNA form, the CDR3 reads TGTGCCAGCAGTTTACGTGGCCCGGATAGCAATCAGCCCCAGCATTTT. It specifies CASSLRGPDSNQPQHF. The chain combines TRBV28 with TRBJ1-5, with no clear D. Germline loops: CDR1 MDHEN, CDR2 SYDVKM. This CDR3 has 16 residues. V was cut by 2 bases and J by 0 bases, with 11 bases left in between.

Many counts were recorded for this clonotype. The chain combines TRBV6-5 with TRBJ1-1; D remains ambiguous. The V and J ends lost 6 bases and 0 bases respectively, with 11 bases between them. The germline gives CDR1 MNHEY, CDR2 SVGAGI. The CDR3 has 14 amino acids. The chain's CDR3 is CASSYGPLNTEAFF. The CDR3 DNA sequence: TGTGCCAGCAGCTACGGACCGCTGAACACTGAAGCTTTCTTT.

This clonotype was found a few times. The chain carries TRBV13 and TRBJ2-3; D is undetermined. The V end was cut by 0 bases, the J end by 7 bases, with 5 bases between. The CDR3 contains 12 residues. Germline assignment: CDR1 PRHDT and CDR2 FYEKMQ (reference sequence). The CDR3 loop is CASSLGRNTQYF. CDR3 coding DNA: TGTGCCAGCAGCTTAGGCCGGAATACGCAGTATTTT. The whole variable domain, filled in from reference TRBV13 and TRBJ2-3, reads AAGVIQSPRHLIKEKRETATLKCYPIPRHDTVYWYQQGPGQDPQFLISFYEKMQSDKGSIPDRFSAQQFSDYHSELNMSSLELGDSALYFCASSLGRNTQYFGPGTRLTVL.

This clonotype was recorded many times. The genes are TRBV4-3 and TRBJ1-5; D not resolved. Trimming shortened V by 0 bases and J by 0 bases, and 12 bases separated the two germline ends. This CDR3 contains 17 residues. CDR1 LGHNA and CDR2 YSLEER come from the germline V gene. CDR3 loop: CASSQDYPLNSNQPQHF. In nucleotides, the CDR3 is TGCGCCAGCAGCCAAGATTACCCACTGAATAGCAATCAGCCCCAGCATTTT.

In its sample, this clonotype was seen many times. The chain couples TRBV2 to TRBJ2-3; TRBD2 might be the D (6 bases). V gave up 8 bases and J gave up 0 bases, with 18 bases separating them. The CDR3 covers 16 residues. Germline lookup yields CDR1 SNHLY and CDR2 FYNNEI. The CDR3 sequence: CASPPSRGLSTDTQYF. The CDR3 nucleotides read TGTGCCAGCCCTCCCTCGCGGGGCCTTAGCACAGATACGCAGTATTTT.

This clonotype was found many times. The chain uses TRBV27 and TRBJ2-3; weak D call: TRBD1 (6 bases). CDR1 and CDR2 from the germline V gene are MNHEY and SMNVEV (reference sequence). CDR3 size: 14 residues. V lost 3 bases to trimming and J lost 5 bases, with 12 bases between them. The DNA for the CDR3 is TGTGCCAGCAGTTTTTGGGGGCAGGGAGATACGCAGTATTTT. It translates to CASSFWGQGDTQYF.